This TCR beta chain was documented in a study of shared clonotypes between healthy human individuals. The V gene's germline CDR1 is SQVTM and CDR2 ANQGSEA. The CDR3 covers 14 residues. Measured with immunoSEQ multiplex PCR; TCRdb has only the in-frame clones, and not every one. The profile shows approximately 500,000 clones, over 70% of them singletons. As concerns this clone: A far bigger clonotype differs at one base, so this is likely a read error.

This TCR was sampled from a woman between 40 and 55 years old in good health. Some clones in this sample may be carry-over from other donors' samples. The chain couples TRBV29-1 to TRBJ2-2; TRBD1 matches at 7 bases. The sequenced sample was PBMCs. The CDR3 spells CSVVRTGNTWELFF. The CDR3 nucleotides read TGCAGCGTTGTTAGGACAGGAAACACCTGGGAGCTGTTTTTT.